The clone carrying this TCR beta chain turned up a few times. The antigen remains undetermined. The time point is: persistent/refractory GD, antithyroid drugs over 5 years with positive TRAb. RNA extracted from PBMCs served as the sequencing template. The sample comes from a study of regulatory T cells in long-lasting Graves disease. Study-level background: Over-5-year antithyroid drug use with positive TSH receptor antibodies defined persistent Graves' disease in the study.

Whole-study results and caveats: Sharing of public clonotypes was greater in persistent patients (roughly 2,900) than in new patients (around 930). TRBV28, TRBJ1-2 and TRBJ2-5 emerged as the favored segments in persistent disease.

This CDR3 contains 14 residues. The germline V gene encodes CDR1 SQVTM and CDR2 ANQGSEA. The trim removed 6 bases at V and 1 base at J, leaving 3 bases unmatched. Building the TCR beta libraries relied on iRepertoire HTBI primers, and CDR3 regions underwent Arm-PCR. TCRdb reprocessed the multiplex PCR reads with MiXCR, giving one entry per CDR3 protein. The sample includes around 500,000 distinct CDR3 sequences, around 20% of them seen just once. This sample comprised peripheral blood mononuclear cells (PBMCs), obtained when the disease was refractory, from a patient treated with antithyroid drugs. This clonotype originated in a female donor with Graves disease. The genes are TRBV29-1 and TRBJ2-2; 9 bases line up with TRBD1. In nucleotides, the CDR3 is TGCAGCGTCCAGACAGGGGGGAACACCGGGGAGCTGTTTTTT. Protein: CSVQTGGNTGELFF.